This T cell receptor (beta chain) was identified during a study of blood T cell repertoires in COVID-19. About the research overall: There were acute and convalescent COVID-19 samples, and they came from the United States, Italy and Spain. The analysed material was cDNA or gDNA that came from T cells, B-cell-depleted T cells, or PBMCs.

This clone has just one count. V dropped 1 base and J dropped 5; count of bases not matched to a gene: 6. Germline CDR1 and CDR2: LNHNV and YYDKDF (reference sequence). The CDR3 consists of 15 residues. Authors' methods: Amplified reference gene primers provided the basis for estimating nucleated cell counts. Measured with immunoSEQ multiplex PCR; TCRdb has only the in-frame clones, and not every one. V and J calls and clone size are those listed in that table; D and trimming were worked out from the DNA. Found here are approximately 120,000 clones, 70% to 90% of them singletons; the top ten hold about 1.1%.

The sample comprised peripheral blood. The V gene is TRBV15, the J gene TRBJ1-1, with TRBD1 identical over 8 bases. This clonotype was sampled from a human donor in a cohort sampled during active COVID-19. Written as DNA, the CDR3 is TGTGCCACCAGCAGAGGACAGGGGATCGGTACTGAAGCTTTCTTT. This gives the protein CATSRGQGIGTEAFF.